Shown below are 3 T cell receptor beta chains from a single sample sequenced in a study of control samples from healthy donors and cancer patients. The assay was immunoSEQ multiplex PCR, and TCRdb's table has in-frame clones only and misses some. The repertoire consists of 85,000 to 95,000 clones, with more than 75% occurring once and the leading ten covering about 10%. Sequenced input: blood. These receptors all stem from an older woman in good health.

The chain combines TRBV20-1 with TRBJ2-1; TRBD1 matches at 7 bases. Germline V gives CDR1 DFQATT, CDR2 SNEGSKA (reference sequence). There are 15 residues in the CDR3. V shed 3 bases, J shed 5 bases, and the junction held 10 bases outside the gene matches. The CDR3 DNA is TGCAGTGCTAGTTCCAAGGGGGCTGAGGACAATGAGCAGTTCTTC. Encoded protein: CSASSKGAEDNEQFF.

This chain connects TRBV4-3 to TRBJ1-2, with 10 bases matching TRBD1. The length of the CDR3 is 16 residues. Per the germline V gene, CDR1 is LGHNA and CDR2 is YSLEER. V was pared by 2 bases and J by 0 bases, with 3 bases of the junction left unmatched. The CDR3 sequence is CASSQLGQGANYGYTF. DNA of the CDR3: TGCGCCAGCAGCCAACTCGGACAGGGGGCTAACTATGGCTACACCTTC.

This clone occurred once. This chain joins TRBV9 and TRBJ1-2; a weak D match, TRBD1 (6 bases). V lost 3 bases, J lost 4 bases, and 7 bases lay in between. The CDR3 is made up of 12 amino acids. Per germline, CDR1 SGDLS and CDR2 YYNGEE. CDR3 sequence: CASSAGVYGYTF. CDR3 nucleotide sequence: TGTGCCAGCAGCGCAGGGGTCTATGGCTACACCTTC.